Below are 28 T cell receptor beta chains sequenced from a single sample in a study of shared clonotypes between healthy human individuals. Data came from immunoSEQ multiplex PCR; TCRdb stores just in-frame clones and leaves some out. Seen here are about 1 million clones, about 70% observed once, and the top ten hold approximately 1.5%. Sequenced: memory CD4+ T cells sorted from blood. Subset of the sample: CD45RA-negative fraction. All receptors derive from a man between 18 and 35 years old in good health.

This chain links TRBV18 with TRBJ2-2, with D perhaps TRBD1 or TRBD2 (5 bases each). Germline CDR1 is KGHSH and CDR2 is LQKENI. The ends were cut back, 6 bases at V and 5 bases at J, with 16 bases in the middle. The CDR3 consists of 15 residues. The CDR3 region is CASSSSLGETGELFF. As DNA, the CDR3 is TGTGCCAGCTCGTCCTCTTTGGGGGAGACCGGGGAGCTGTTTTTT.

The rearrangement links TRBV2 to TRBJ2-5; 10 positions match TRBD2. The CDR3 is 20 residues long. Looked up from germline, CDR1 is SNHLY and CDR2 is FYNNEI. After removal of 0 bases from V and 1 base from J, the junction contained 14 bases not matched to a gene. The chain's CDR3 is CASSEALSGGKPNVQETQYF. Here the CDR3 DNA reads TGTGCCAGCAGTGAAGCGCTTAGCGGGGGGAAACCTAACGTCCAAGAGACCCAGTACTTC.

V and J are TRBV7-9 and TRBJ2-1; D remains unclear. Between the trimmed V and J ends, which lost 2 bases and 7 bases, there was a span of 9 bases. The CDR3 is 13 residues long. CDR1 is SEHNR and CDR2 is FQNEAQ in the germline V gene (reference sequence). CDR3 sequence: CASSLPPGNEQFF. The CDR3 nucleotides are TGTGCCAGCAGCTTACCACCAGGAAATGAGCAGTTCTTC.

The rearrangement uses TRBV7-2 and TRBJ2-1; D is possibly TRBD1 or TRBD2 (6 bases each). Trimming left V 2 bases short and J 7 bases short, with 15 bases between. The CDR3 sequence is 15 residues long. Germline CDR1 and CDR2: SGHTA and FQGNSA. CDR3 sequence reads: CASSLFWGAENEQFF. CDR3 coding DNA: TGTGCCAGCAGCTTATTCTGGGGGGCGGAGAATGAGCAGTTCTTC.

The gene calls are TRBV27 and TRBJ1-6; tentative D call: TRBD1 (5 bases). Germline-derived CDR1 and CDR2 are MNHEY and SMNVEV (reference sequence). This CDR3 has 14 amino acids. Trimming stripped 3 bases from V and 10 bases from J, with 13 bases between. CDR3 in DNA: TGTGCCAGCAGTTTCCGAAGGGGTGCATCACCCCTCCACTTT. Residues: CASSFRRGASPLHF.

J is TRBJ1-2 and V is TRBV7-2; D unresolved. Germline values: CDR1 SGHTA, CDR2 FQGNSA. V was pared by 7 bases and J by 0 bases, with 12 bases between. This CDR3 comprises 14 residues. CDR3 region: CASTKEIPNYGYTF. In DNA form, the CDR3 reads TGTGCCAGCACCAAGGAGATTCCTAACTATGGCTACACCTTC.

The chain's CDR3 is CASSQDLLIAGGRVEQFF. The CDR3 bases are TGCGCCAGCAGCCAAGATCTGTTGATAGCGGGAGGGCGAGTTGAGCAGTTCTTC. This chain uses TRBV4-1 with TRBJ2-1; TRBD2 matches 11 bases. V shed 0 bases and J 9 bases; nucleotides not matched to a gene: 13. CDR1 and CDR2 from the germline V gene are MGHRA and YSYEKL. CDR3 length: 18 amino acids.

V gene TRBV27 combines with J gene TRBJ2-3; no reliable D call. V lost 3 bases and J 4 bases, leaving 11 bases between the germline ends. Germline V gives CDR1 MNHEY, CDR2 SMNVEV (reference sequence). This CDR3 is built from 14 residues. The CDR3 reads CASSFVVAADTQYF. As DNA, the CDR3 is TGTGCCAGCAGTTTTGTTGTAGCTGCAGATACGCAGTATTTT.

This clone came up many times. The V gene is TRBV30, the J gene TRBJ1-6, with D perhaps matching TRBD1 (5 bases). Germline V gives CDR1 GTSNPN, CDR2 SVGIG (reference sequence). This CDR3 contains 12 residues. The germline V and J ends were trimmed by 3 bases and 9 bases, with 9 bases remaining between them. This CDR3 is CAWSGRVSPLHF. The CDR3 DNA sequence: TGTGCCTGGAGCGGCAGGGTTTCACCCCTCCACTTT.

The chain recombines TRBV6-5 with TRBJ2-7; possible D gene TRBD2, 6 bases. The V and J ends lost 2 bases and 3 bases respectively, with 14 bases between them. The CDR3 runs to 15 residues. Germline CDR1 and CDR2: MNHEY and SVGAGI. The CDR3 DNA reads TGTGCCAGCAGTTACACGCGGGGCGGGTACTACGAGCAGTACTTC. Its protein is CASSYTRGGYYEQYF.

CDR3 bases: TGTGCCAGCACTAACGGGGACAGGGCCCTCTACGAGCAGTACTTC. It yields the protein CASTNGDRALYEQYF. The V and J genes are TRBV6-1 and TRBJ2-7, with 9 bases fitting TRBD1. The length of the CDR3 is 15 residues. CDR1 is MNHNS, CDR2 SASEGT, per germline. Germline trimming cut 7 bases from V and 3 bases from J; bases unmatched to any gene: 10.

The chain combines TRBV4-1 with TRBJ1-6, with D possibly being TRBD1 (5 bases). Germline CDR1 and CDR2: MGHRA and YSYEKL. CDR3 length: 15 residues. Trimming removed 1 base from V and 10 bases from J, with 14 bases in between. The CDR3 bases are TGCGCCAGCAGCCAAGGGGGCAGAACGGCCTCACCCCTCCACTTT. This encodes CASSQGGRTASPLHF.

V gene TRBV5-4 combines with J gene TRBJ2-3; 12 bases are a match to TRBD2. CDR3 size: 16 residues. Losses at the gene ends were 4 bases for V and 2 bases for J; bases not matched to a gene: 5. CDR1 is SGHNT, CDR2 YYREEE, per germline (reference sequence). CDR3 residues: CASSLRLAGDTDTQYF. The CDR3 DNA reads TGTGCCAGCAGCCTACGACTAGCGGGGGACACAGATACGCAGTATTTT.

The chain has TRBV11-2 and TRBJ1-5; maybe TRBD1 (6 bases). V lost 0 bases to trimming and J lost 2 bases, with 8 bases between them. Germline V gene lookup returns CDR1 SGHAT and CDR2 FQNNGV. The CDR3 is made up of 15 amino acids. The CDR3 DNA reads as TGTGCCAGCAGCTTAGATGGGACACGCAATCAGCCCCAGCATTTT. This sequence encodes CASSLDGTRNQPQHF.

This chain connects TRBV18 to TRBJ2-3; 10 bases match TRBD2. The CDR3 contains 15 residues. Germline-derived CDR1 and CDR2 are KGHSH and LQKENI. With V trimmed by 6 bases and J by 6 bases, 9 bases remained unmatched. The CDR3 here is CASSDPLAGSDTQYF. DNA of the CDR3: TGTGCCAGCTCGGATCCACTAGCGGGGTCGGATACGCAGTATTTT.

V gene TRBV4-1 combines with J gene TRBJ1-1, with TRBD1 matching over 8 bases. There are 20 residues in the CDR3. The V gene end was trimmed by 0 bases and the J gene end by 2 bases; junction bases not matched to a gene: 17. CDR1 is MGHRA and CDR2 is YSYEKL in the germline V gene. CDR3 sequence reads: CASSQDWTGIGRVRNTEAFF. DNA of the CDR3: TGCGCCAGCAGCCAAGATTGGACAGGGATTGGCCGGGTAAGAAACACTGAAGCTTTCTTT.

The genes are TRBV10-3 and TRBJ2-2; D is tentatively TRBD1 or TRBD2 (5 bases each). The germline V and J ends were trimmed by 4 bases and 3 bases, with 12 bases remaining between them. The CDR3 has 15 amino acids. The V gene's germline CDR1 is ENHRY and CDR2 SYGVKD. The CDR3 DNA follows: TGTGCCATCAGTGGAGGGGTTATCGACACCGGGGAGCTGTTTTTT. Translated: CAISGGVIDTGELFF.

This clone was seen only once. The chain links TRBV28 to TRBJ2-5; weak D call: TRBD2 (5 bases). This CDR3 is 13 amino acids long. CDR1 MDHEN and CDR2 SYDVKM come from the germline V gene. V was pared by 5 bases and J by 5 bases, with 12 bases between. The CDR3 nucleotides are TGTGCCAGCAGTATCATTAGGGAGGAGACCCAGTACTTC. It yields the protein CASSIIREETQYF.

The chain joins TRBV19 to TRBJ2-3; possible D gene TRBD2, 6 bases. CDR1 and CDR2 from the germline V gene are LNHDA and SQIVND (reference sequence). This CDR3 comprises 15 residues. The V and J ends lost 0 bases and 3 bases respectively, with 10 bases between them. CDR3 in DNA: TGTGCCAGTAGTATAGACGGGGGTGGGACAGATACGCAGTATTTT. Its protein is CASSIDGGGTDTQYF. Full variable domain (missing parts from reference TRBV19 and TRBJ2-3): DGGITQSPKYLFRKEGQNVTLSCEQNLNHDAMYWYRQDPGQGLRLIYYSQIVNDFQKGDIAEGYSVSREKKESFPLTVTSAQKNPTAFYLCASSIDGGGTDTQYFGPGTRLTVL.

The chain has TRBV7-2 and TRBJ2-7; D gene unclear. This CDR3 is built from 13 residues. CDR1 SGHTA and CDR2 FQGNSA come from the germline V gene. The ends were cut back, 7 bases at V and 3 bases at J, with 13 bases in the middle. In DNA form, the CDR3 reads TGTGCCAGCACCAGACTGGAGCTCTACGAGCAGTACTTC. This gives the protein CASTRLELYEQYF.

The chain employs TRBV18 and TRBJ1-2; 7 nucleotides match TRBD1. The CDR3 length is 14 residues. The V gene end was trimmed by 4 bases and the J gene end by 8 bases; junction bases not matched to a gene: 10. Germline V lookup: CDR1 KGHSH, CDR2 LQKENI. The CDR3 sequence is CASSRGDSRWGYTF. The DNA for the CDR3 is TGTGCCAGCTCACGGGGGGACAGCCGGTGGGGCTACACCTTC.

The chain is built from TRBV18 and TRBJ1-1; D is undetermined. V lost 3 bases and J lost 4, with 15 bases in between. The CDR3 has 15 residues. Germline assignment: CDR1 KGHSH and CDR2 LQKENI. The CDR3 DNA follows: TGTGCCAGCTCACCGGATCAGCTCCAAGCCACTGAAGCTTTCTTT. This translates into CASSPDQLQATEAFF.

This clone is a singleton in its sample. V is TRBV18 and J is TRBJ2-1; 7 bases align to TRBD1. This CDR3 spans 13 amino acids. The germline gives CDR1 KGHSH, CDR2 LQKENI. V shed 1 base and J 9 bases; nucleotides not matched to a gene: 3. This CDR3 reads CASSPQDRVEQFF. In nucleotides, the CDR3 is TGTGCCAGCTCACCACAAGACAGGGTTGAGCAGTTCTTC.

This clone has only a few counts. The CDR3 loop is CASSIIGRGQGSNQPQHF. CDR3 DNA: TGTGCCAGTAGTATTATAGGCAGGGGGCAGGGGAGCAATCAGCCCCAGCATTTT. The gene calls are TRBV19 and TRBJ1-5; 8 bases match TRBD1. The CDR3 consists of 18 residues. Germline CDR1 LNHDA, CDR2 SQIVND (reference sequence). Trimming took 3 bases from V and 1 from J; bases not matched to a gene: 11.

Only a few counts were recorded for this clone. The V gene is TRBV4-3, the J gene TRBJ2-7, with TRBD2 identical over 9 bases. CDR1 is LGHNA and CDR2 is YSLEER in the germline V gene. The CDR3 extends over 16 amino acids. The trim removed 4 bases at V and 1 base at J, leaving 8 bases unmatched. The CDR3 nucleotides are TGCGCCAGCAGCCGAGAAGCGGGAGGCCTTTCCTACGAGCAGTACTTC. It encodes CASSREAGGLSYEQYF.

This clone was seen more than once but under ten times. V usage is TRBV5-6 and J usage is TRBJ1-1; maybe TRBD1 (5 bases). Germline V gene sequence: CDR1 SGHDT, CDR2 YYEEEE. Trimming pared 0 bases from V and 6 bases from J, leaving 9 bases between. The length of the CDR3 is 13 residues. In DNA form, the CDR3 reads TGTGCCAGCAGCTTGGACAGGCGCGCTGAAGCTTTCTTT. This codes for CASSLDRRAEAFF.

For this clone: This sample also contains other DNA sequences that code for the same CDR3. V and J are TRBV5-1 and TRBJ2-1, with D possibly matching TRBD1 (6 bases). The CDR3 sequence is 13 residues long. Germline lookup yields CDR1 SGHRS and CDR2 YFSETQ. Trimming removed 0 bases from V and 7 bases from J, with 8 bases in between. In DNA, the CDR3 is TGCGCCAGCAGCTTGGATCAGGGGAATGAGCAGTTCTTC. This translates into CASSLDQGNEQFF.

The chain combines TRBV27 with TRBJ2-2; no firm D call. Germline V CDR1 and CDR2: MNHEY, SMNVEV (reference sequence). There are 14 residues in the CDR3. Trimming took off 4 bases at V and 1 base at J, with 7 bases between the two ends. Here the CDR3 DNA reads TGTGCCAGCAGTTCGAGATTGAACACCGGGGAGCTGTTTTTT. Its translation is CASSSRLNTGELFF.